Described below is a single T cell receptor (beta chain) sequence and its context. The data stem from a study of blood T cell repertoires in COVID-19. Measured with immunoSEQ multiplex PCR; TCRdb has only the in-frame clones, and not every one. This table has around 150,000 clones, approximately 86% appearing once. Germline-derived CDR1 and CDR2 are MDHEN and SYDVKM. Trimming took 2 bases from V and 3 from J; bases not matched to a gene: 1. The CDR3 loop spans 14 amino acids. The TCR originated in a woman aged 40 to 50 who had recovered from COVID-19. V gene TRBV28 combines with J gene TRBJ2-1, with TRBD2 matching over 7 bases. Input material: PBMCs or T cells enriched from blood (not recorded which). Written as DNA, the CDR3 is TGTGCCAGCAGTTTACAGCGGGGCTACAATGAGCAGTTCTTC. Amino acid sequence: CASSLQRGYNEQFF.